The 32 T cell receptor beta chains below all came from one sample that was sequenced in a study of CXCR3-negative and CXCR3-positive naive CD8 T cells. UMI-labeled TRB cDNA libraries were prepared by 5' RACE. One entry per CDR3 protein, without DNA, is what TCRdb gives after re-calling the 5' RACE reads. In total, the table holds about 5,900 distinct CDR3 sequences. The sample consisted of naive CXCR3- CD8+ T cells from blood. Described subset: CD45RO-CCR7+CD27+CD95- naive CD8+ T cells lacking CXCR3 (TNR3-). The receptors shown here come from a human donor in good health. Some clones in this sample may be carry-over from other donors' samples.

CDR3 protein: CSDSGSSYNEQFF. The chain uses TRBV29-1 and TRBJ2-1; the TCRdb call, TRBD2, lacks DNA for checking. The CDR3 is made up of 13 amino acids. From germline, CDR1 is SQVTM and CDR2 ANQGSEA.

By frequency, this clonotype is medium-sized (0.01 to 0.1%). The genes are TRBV4-1 and TRBJ2-5; without DNA, the TCRdb call of TRBD1 cannot be checked. Germline V gene lookup returns CDR1 MGHRA and CDR2 YSYEKL. The CDR3 loop spans 14 amino acids. CDR3 sequence: CASSPRDRGETQYF.

J is TRBJ1-4 and V is TRBV21-1; lacking DNA, the TRBD1 call made by TCRdb goes unchecked. TRBV21-1 has pseudogene status. The CDR3 is made up of 14 amino acids. This chain's CDR3 is CASIDRGVNEKLFF.

The chain links TRBV11-2 to TRBJ2-7; the D gene TCRdb calls, TRBD1, cannot be checked with no DNA. The CDR3 contains 13 residues. Germline values: CDR1 SGHAT, CDR2 FQNNGV. The CDR3 sequence: CASSLGQVYEQYF.

CDR3 sequence reads: CASSLRGDTGELFF. This chain connects TRBV28 to TRBJ2-2. The CDR3 covers 14 residues. The germline V gene has CDR1 MDHEN and CDR2 SYDVKM.

The chain uses TRBV29-1 and TRBJ2-2; the D call of TRBD1 rests on TCRdb alone, since no DNA is present to check it. The CDR3 covers 14 residues. CDR1 and CDR2 from the germline V gene are SQVTM and ANQGSEA. CDR3 region: CSVTGTGVTGELFF.

Considering frequency, this clonotype is medium-sized. The chain joins TRBV7-2 to TRBJ1-5. This CDR3 is 15 amino acids long. Germline V gene lookup returns CDR1 SGHTA and CDR2 FQGNSA. This CDR3 is CASSLVPGPNQPQHF.

This chain uses TRBV3-1 with TRBJ1-6; TCRdb selects TRBD1, and the lack of DNA leaves this call unchecked. Germline-derived CDR1 and CDR2 are LGHDT and YNNKEL (reference sequence). The CDR3 runs to 18 residues. CDR3 in amino acids: CASSPLPTRVQSGSPLHF.

Judged by frequency, this clonotype is medium-sized. The chain recombines TRBV20-1 with TRBJ2-7. This CDR3 is 13 amino acids long. Germline V CDR1 and CDR2: DFQATT, SNEGSKA (reference sequence). The CDR3: CSVLLGTLYEQYF.

This clonotype registers medium-sized by frequency. The V gene is TRBV7-9, the J gene TRBJ2-3; TCRdb proposes TRBD2, but this gene call is untestable without DNA. Germline assignment: CDR1 SEHNR and CDR2 FQNEAQ (reference sequence). The CDR3 sequence is 14 residues long. The CDR3 protein is CASSLGRTTDTQYF.

This clonotype is labeled medium-sized based on frequency. The rearrangement joins TRBV20-1 to TRBJ2-1; lacking DNA, the TRBD1 call made by TCRdb goes unchecked. This CDR3 has 16 residues. In germline, CDR1 is DFQATT, CDR2 SNEGSKA (reference sequence). The CDR3 here is CSARGGERQGWNEQFF.

Measured by frequency, this clonotype is medium-sized (0.01 to 0.1%). This sequence joins TRBV29-1 and TRBJ1-1. The CDR3 extends over 12 amino acids. The V gene's germline CDR1 is SQVTM and CDR2 ANQGSEA. CDR3 in amino acids: CSVYTPNTEAFF.

In terms of frequency, this clonotype is medium-sized (0.01 to 0.1%). This chain uses TRBV7-8 with TRBJ2-5; TCRdb's assignment of TRBD2 cannot be checked, as there is no DNA. Germline values: CDR1 SGHVS, CDR2 FQNEAQ. CDR3 length equals 15 residues. This CDR3 reads CASSGTSGGLETQYF. Full variable domain (remainder filled in from reference TRBV7-8 and TRBJ2-5): GAGVSQSPRYKVAKRGQDVALRCDPISGHVSLFWYQQALGQGPEFLTYFQNEAQLDKSGLPSDRFFAERPEGSVSTLKIQRTQQEDSAVYLCASSGTSGGLETQYFGPGTRLLVL.

V gene TRBV27 combines with J gene TRBJ1-1. Germline assignment: CDR1 MNHEY and CDR2 SMNVEV (reference sequence). CDR3 length: 14 residues. The CDR3 loop reads CASIRRWGGTEAFF.

Its frequency marks this clonotype as medium-sized. The rearrangement joins TRBV27 to TRBJ2-3; absent DNA, TCRdb's TRBD1 call cannot be checked. Germline CDR1 MNHEY, CDR2 SMNVEV (reference sequence). This CDR3 is built from 17 residues. The CDR3 protein is CASSLPDSRYGTDTQYF.

According to its frequency, this clonotype is medium-sized (0.01 to 0.1%). J is TRBJ1-5 and V is TRBV7-8; TCRdb's assignment of TRBD1 cannot be checked, as there is no DNA. The germline V gene has CDR1 SGHVS and CDR2 FQNEAQ. The CDR3 runs to 13 residues. CDR3 amino acids: CASSAGQGQPQHF.

This CDR3 reads CASSSGGTPSYEQYF. The gene calls are TRBV3-1 and TRBJ2-7; TCRdb's assignment of TRBD2 cannot be checked, as there is no DNA. Germline values: CDR1 LGHDT, CDR2 YNNKEL (reference sequence). The CDR3 is 15 amino acids.

This clonotype counts as medium-sized (0.01 to 0.1%) by frequency. Here the CDR3 reads CAISGGQGHTEAFF. The chain joins TRBV10-3 to TRBJ1-1; TCRdb lists TRBD1, though no DNA is available to test this call. The CDR3 totals 14 residues. Germline V CDR1 and CDR2: ENHRY, SYGVKD.

Considering frequency, this clonotype is medium-sized (0.01 to 0.1%). The CDR3 region is CAIRGQTNSPLHF. The rearrangement uses TRBV10-3 and TRBJ1-6; no DNA is available, so the TRBD1 call from TCRdb remains unchecked. The CDR3 consists of 13 residues. Germline CDR1 and CDR2: ENHRY and SYGVKD.

Frequency places this clonotype as medium-sized. The CDR3 spells CSAYHPDRGRESYGYTF. This chain uses TRBV20-1 with TRBJ1-2; without DNA, the TCRdb call of TRBD1 cannot be checked. The CDR3 is made up of 17 amino acids. The germline gives CDR1 DFQATT, CDR2 SNEGSKA (reference sequence).

V usage is TRBV6-5 and J usage is TRBJ2-1; TCRdb picks TRBD1, but there is no DNA to check that call. The CDR3 length is 11 residues. Looked up from germline, CDR1 is MNHEY and CDR2 is SVGAGI. The CDR3 is CASRTGNEQFF.

Its frequency marks this clonotype as medium-sized (0.01 to 0.1%). This chain connects TRBV3-1 to TRBJ2-1. The CDR3 covers 15 residues. The germline CDR1 and CDR2 sequences are LGHDT and YNNKEL (reference sequence). The CDR3 sequence: CASSQDTSSYNEQFF.

This chain uses TRBV9 with TRBJ1-1; TCRdb returns TRBD1, unconfirmable since there is no DNA. Germline loops: CDR1 SGDLS, CDR2 YYNGEE. The CDR3 is made up of 14 amino acids. This CDR3 is CASSGSRVQGEAFF.

This rearrangement joins TRBV7-8 to TRBJ2-3; TCRdb's assignment of TRBD2 cannot be checked, as there is no DNA. Germline V gene lookup returns CDR1 SGHVS and CDR2 FQNEAQ. The CDR3 runs 17 residues. CDR3 protein: CASSRLAPTLDTDTQYF.

Frequency places this clonotype as medium-sized. V gene TRBV7-9 combines with J gene TRBJ2-7; TCRdb lists TRBD1, though no DNA is available to test this call. CDR1 is SEHNR and CDR2 is FQNEAQ in the germline V gene (reference sequence). The CDR3 consists of 12 residues. This CDR3 reads CASSYMPDRLNF. Together with reference TRBV7-9 and TRBJ2-7, the CDR3 gives the full variable domain: DTGVSQNPRHKITKRGQNVTFRCDPISEHNRLYWYRQTLGQGPEFLTYFQNEAQLEKSRLLSDRFSAERPKGSFSTLEIQRTEQGDSAMYLCASSYMPDRLNFGPGTRLTVT.

The chain joins TRBV23-1 to TRBJ2-7; TCRdb outputs TRBD1, but without DNA this stays unchecked. TRBV23-1 is an ORF, with its function uncertain. This CDR3 has 15 amino acids. The CDR3 loop is CASSQRPYVGLEQYF.

This clonotype ranks as medium-sized in terms of frequency. The rearrangement uses TRBV29-1 and TRBJ2-7. CDR3 size: 11 residues. Germline CDR1 is SQVTM and CDR2 is ANQGSEA. The CDR3 sequence is CSVEEDNEQYF.

According to its frequency, this clonotype is medium-sized. This chain joins TRBV27 and TRBJ1-5. From germline, CDR1 is MNHEY and CDR2 SMNVEV (reference sequence). This CDR3 has 13 amino acids. This CDR3 reads CASSIQAGRPQHF.

This clonotype is called medium-sized (0.01 to 0.1%) based on its frequency. The chain is built from TRBV5-1 and TRBJ1-1; the D gene TCRdb calls, TRBD1, cannot be checked with no DNA. The germline V gene has CDR1 SGHRS and CDR2 YFSETQ. The CDR3 is 17 amino acids. CDR3: CASYEDRSYSLNAEAFF.

The J gene is TRBJ2-1, the V gene TRBV2; TCRdb picks TRBD2, but there is no DNA to check that call. The CDR3 extends over 17 amino acids. Germline lookup yields CDR1 SNHLY and CDR2 FYNNEI. The CDR3 here is CASSEGPGLADGNEQFF.

The V and J genes are TRBV20-1 and TRBJ1-1. The length of the CDR3 is 14 residues. Germline V gene data show CDR1 as DFQATT and CDR2 as SNEGSKA (reference sequence). The CDR3 reads CSARDLGEQTEAFF.

The rearrangement links TRBV11-3 to TRBJ2-1. This CDR3 region has 12 residues. Germline V gives CDR1 SGHNT, CDR2 YENEEA. CDR3 in amino acids: CASSLDPNEQFF.